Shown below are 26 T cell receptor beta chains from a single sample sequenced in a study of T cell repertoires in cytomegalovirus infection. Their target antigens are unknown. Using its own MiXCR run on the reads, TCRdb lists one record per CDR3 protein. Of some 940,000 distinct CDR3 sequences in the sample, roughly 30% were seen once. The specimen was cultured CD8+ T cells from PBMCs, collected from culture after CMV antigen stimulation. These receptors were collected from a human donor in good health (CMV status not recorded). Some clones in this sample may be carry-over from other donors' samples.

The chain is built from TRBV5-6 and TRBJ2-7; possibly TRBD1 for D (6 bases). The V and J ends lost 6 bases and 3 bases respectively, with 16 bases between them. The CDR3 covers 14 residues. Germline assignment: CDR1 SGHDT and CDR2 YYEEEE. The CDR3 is CASTLGGEVYEQYF. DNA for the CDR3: TGTGCCAGCACCCTAGGGGGAGAAGTCTACGAGCAGTACTTC.

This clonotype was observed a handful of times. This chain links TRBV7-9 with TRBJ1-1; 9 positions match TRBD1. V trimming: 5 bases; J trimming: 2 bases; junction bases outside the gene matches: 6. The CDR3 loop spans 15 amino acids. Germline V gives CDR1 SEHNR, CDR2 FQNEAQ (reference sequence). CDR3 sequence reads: CASSAQGQGNTEAFF. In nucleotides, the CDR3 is TGTGCCAGCAGCGCCCAGGGACAGGGTAACACTGAAGCTTTCTTT.

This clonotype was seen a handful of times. Here the CDR3 DNA reads TGTGCCAGCAGCTTAGCGAGGAGTGTAGATACGCAGTATTTT. It yields the protein CASSLARSVDTQYF. The rearrangement uses TRBV7-6 and TRBJ2-3; D not resolved. The germline CDR1 and CDR2 sequences are SGHVS and FNYEAQ. Trimming pared 0 bases from V and 5 bases from J, leaving 9 bases between. The CDR3 totals 14 residues. Complete variable domain (other parts from reference TRBV7-6 and TRBJ2-3): GAGVSQSPRYKVTKRGQDVALRCDPISGHVSLYWYRQALGQGPEFLTYFNYEAQQDKSGLPNDRFSAERPEGSISTLTIQRTEQRDSAMYRCASSLARSVDTQYFGPGTRLTVL.

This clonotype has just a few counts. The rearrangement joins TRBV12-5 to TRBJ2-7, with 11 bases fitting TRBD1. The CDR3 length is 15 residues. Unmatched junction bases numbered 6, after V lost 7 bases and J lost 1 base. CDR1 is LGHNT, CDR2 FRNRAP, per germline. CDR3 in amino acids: CASAGGDRGSYEQYV. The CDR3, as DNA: TGTGCTAGTGCCGGAGGGGACAGGGGGTCCTACGAGCAGTACGTC.

This CDR3 is CASRHRDQNTEAFF. DNA of the CDR3: TGTGCCAGCAGACACAGGGACCAGAACACTGAAGCTTTCTTT. This chain joins TRBV27 and TRBJ1-1, with a tentative D call TRBD1 (6 bases). CDR1 and CDR2 from the germline V gene are MNHEY and SMNVEV (reference sequence). The CDR3 has 14 amino acids. V dropped 6 bases and J dropped 1 base, with 12 bases sitting between them.

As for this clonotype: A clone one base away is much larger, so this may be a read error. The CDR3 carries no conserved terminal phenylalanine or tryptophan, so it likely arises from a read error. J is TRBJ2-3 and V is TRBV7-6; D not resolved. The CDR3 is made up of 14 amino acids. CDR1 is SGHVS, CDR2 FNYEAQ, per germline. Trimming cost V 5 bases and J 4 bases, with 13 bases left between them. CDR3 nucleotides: TGTGCCAGCAGCCCCCACGAGCAGGCAGATACGCAGTATTTA. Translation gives CASSPHEQADTQYL.

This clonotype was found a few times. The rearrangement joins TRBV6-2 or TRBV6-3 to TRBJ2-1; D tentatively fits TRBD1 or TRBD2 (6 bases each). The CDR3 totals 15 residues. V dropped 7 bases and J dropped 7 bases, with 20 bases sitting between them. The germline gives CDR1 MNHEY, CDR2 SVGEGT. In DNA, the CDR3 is TGTGCCAGCACTCCCAGGAGGGGGGCCGGGAATGAGCAGTTCTTC. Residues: CASTPRRGAGNEQFF.

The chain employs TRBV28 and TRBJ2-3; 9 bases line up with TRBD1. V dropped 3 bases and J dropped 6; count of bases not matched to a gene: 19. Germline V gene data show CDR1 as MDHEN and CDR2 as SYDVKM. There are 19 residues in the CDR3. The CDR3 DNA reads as TGTGCCAGCAGTTTGGGGGGACAGGGAGTAATAGATCTACTGGATACGCAGTATTTT. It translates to CASSLGGQGVIDLLDTQYF.

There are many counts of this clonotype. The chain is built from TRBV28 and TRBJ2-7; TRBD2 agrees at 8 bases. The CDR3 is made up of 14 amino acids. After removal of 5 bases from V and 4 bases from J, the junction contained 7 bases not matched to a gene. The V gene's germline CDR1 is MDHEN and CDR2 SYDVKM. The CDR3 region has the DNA TGTGCCAGCAGTCCGGGACCTAGCGGGTACGAGCAGTACGTC. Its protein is CASSPGPSGYEQYV.

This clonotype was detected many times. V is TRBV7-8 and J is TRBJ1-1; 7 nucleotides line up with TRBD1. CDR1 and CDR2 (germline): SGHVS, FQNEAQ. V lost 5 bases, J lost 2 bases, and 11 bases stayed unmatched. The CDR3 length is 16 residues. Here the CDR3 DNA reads TGTGCCAGCAGCCCCTACCCAGGGGGGGGTAACACTGAAGCTTTCTTT. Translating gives CASSPYPGGGNTEAFF.

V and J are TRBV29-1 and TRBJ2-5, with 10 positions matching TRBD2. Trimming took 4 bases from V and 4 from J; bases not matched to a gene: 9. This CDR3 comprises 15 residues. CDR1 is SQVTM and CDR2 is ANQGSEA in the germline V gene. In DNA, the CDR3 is TGCAGCGTTGCGGAACTAGCGGGGATCGTAGAGACCCAGTACTTC. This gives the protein CSVAELAGIVETQYF.

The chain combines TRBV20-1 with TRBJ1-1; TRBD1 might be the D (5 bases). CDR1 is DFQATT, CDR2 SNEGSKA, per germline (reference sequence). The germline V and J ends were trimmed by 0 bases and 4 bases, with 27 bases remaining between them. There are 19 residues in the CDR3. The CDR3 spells CSARDPRTGTSLMGTEAFF. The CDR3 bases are TGCAGTGCTAGAGATCCACGAACAGGAACCTCTTTAATGGGCACTGAAGCTTTCTTT.

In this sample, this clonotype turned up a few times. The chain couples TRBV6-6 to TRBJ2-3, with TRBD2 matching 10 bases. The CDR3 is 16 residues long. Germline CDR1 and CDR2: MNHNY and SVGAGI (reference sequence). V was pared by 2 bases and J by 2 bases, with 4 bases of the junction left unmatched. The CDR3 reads CASSYEAGGHTDTQYF. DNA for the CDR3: TGTGCCAGCAGTTACGAAGCGGGGGGGCACACAGATACGCAGTATTTT.

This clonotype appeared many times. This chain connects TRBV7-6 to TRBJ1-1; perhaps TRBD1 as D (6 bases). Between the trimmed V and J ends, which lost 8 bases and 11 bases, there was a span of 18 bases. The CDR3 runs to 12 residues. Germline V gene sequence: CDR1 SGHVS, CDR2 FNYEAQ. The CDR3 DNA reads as TGTGCCAGCTCCCCGCGCGCGGGGGCGGCTTTCTTT. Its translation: CASSPRAGAAFF.

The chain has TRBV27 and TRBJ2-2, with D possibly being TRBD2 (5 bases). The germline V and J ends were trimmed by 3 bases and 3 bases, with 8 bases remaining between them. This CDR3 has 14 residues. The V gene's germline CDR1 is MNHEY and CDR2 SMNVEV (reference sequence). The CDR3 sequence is CASSFEEDTGELFF. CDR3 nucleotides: TGTGCCAGCAGTTTCGAGGAGGACACCGGGGAGCTGTTTTTT.

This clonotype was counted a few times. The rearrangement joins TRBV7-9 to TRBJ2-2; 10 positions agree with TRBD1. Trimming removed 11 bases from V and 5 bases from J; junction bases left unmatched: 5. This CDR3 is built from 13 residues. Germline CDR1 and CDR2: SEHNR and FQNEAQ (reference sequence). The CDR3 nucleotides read TGTGCCTTACCGGGACAGGGGACCGGGGAGCTGTTTTTT. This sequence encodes CALPGQGTGELFF.

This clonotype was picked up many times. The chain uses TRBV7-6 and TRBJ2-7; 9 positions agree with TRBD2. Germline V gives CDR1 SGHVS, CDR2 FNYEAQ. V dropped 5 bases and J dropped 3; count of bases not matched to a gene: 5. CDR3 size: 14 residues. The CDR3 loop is CASSVRGGGYEQYF. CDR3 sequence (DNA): TGTGCCAGCAGCGTACGCGGGGGGGGCTACGAGCAGTACTTC.

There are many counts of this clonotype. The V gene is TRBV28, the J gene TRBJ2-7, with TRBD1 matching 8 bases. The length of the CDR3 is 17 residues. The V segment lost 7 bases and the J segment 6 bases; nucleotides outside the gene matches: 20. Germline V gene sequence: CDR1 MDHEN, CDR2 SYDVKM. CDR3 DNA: TGTGCCAGCAAACAGGTGGGCCAGGGGGCCACCATTGGCGAGCAGTACGTC. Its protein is CASKQVGQGATIGEQYV.

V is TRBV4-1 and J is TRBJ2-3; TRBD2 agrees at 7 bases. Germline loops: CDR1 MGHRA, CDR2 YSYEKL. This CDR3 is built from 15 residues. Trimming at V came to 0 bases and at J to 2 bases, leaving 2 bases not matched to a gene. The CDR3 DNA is TGCGCCAGCAGCCAAGATACTAGCGTCACAGATACGCAGTATTTT. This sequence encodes CASSQDTSVTDTQYF.

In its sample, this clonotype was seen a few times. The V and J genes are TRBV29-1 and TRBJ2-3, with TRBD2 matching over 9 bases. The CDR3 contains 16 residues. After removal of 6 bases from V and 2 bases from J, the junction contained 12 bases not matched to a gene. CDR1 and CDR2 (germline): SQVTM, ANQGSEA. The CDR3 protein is CSVPRGGGGITDTQYF. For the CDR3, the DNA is TGCAGCGTGCCCCGGGGCGGGGGGGGGATCACAGATACGCAGTATTTT.

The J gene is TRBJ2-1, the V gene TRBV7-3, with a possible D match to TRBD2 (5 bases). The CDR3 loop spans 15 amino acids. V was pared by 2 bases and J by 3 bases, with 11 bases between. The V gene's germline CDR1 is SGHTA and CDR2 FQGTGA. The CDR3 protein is CASSLEVGDYNEQFF. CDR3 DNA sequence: TGTGCCAGCAGCTTAGAGGTCGGGGACTACAATGAGCAGTTCTTC.

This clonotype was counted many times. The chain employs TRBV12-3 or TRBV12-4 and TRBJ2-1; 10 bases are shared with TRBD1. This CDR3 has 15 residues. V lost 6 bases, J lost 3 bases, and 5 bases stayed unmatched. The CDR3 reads CASRVWDRGYNEQFF. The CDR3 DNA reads TGTGCCAGCAGAGTGTGGGACAGGGGCTACAATGAGCAGTTCTTC.

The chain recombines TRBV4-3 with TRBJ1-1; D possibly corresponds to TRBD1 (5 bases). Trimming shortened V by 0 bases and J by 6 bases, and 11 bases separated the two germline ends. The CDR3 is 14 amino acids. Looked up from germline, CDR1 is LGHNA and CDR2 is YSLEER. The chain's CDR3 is CASSQDRGDPEAFF. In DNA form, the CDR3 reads TGCGCCAGCAGCCAAGATAGAGGGGACCCTGAAGCTTTCTTT.

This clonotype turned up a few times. In nucleotides, the CDR3 is TGTGCCAGCACCTACCGGGACAGGGTATTCGATGAGCAGTTCTTC. As protein: CASTYRDRVFDEQFF. The J gene is TRBJ2-1, the V gene TRBV5-6; 9 bases are a match to TRBD1. The CDR3 length is 15 residues. The germline V gene encodes CDR1 SGHDT and CDR2 YYEEEE. The junction had 12 bases not matched to a gene; V was cut back by 6 bases and J by 8 bases.

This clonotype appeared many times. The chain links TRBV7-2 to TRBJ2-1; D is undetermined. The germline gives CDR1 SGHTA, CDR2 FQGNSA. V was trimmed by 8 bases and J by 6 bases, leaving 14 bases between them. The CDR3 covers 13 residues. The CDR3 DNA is TGTGCCAGCGGCCGTAGATTCTCCAATGAGCAGTTCTTC. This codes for CASGRRFSNEQFF.

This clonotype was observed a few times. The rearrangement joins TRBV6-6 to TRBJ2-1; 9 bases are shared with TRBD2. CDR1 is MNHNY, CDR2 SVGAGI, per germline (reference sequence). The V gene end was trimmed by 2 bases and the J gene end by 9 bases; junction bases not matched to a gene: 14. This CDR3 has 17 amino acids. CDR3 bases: TGTGCCAGCAGTTACCCCATAGGGGCGGGGGGGAAGGCTGAGCAGTTCTTC. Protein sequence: CASSYPIGAGGKAEQFF.